This TCR beta chain was documented in a study of blood T cell repertoires in COVID-19. This CDR3 spans 16 amino acids. With 4 bases clipped from V and 4 bases from J, the junction kept 10 bases outside the gene matches. The germline V gene encodes CDR1 SGDLS and CDR2 YYNGEE. TCRdb keeps only in-frame clones here, not all; method: immunoSEQ multiplex PCR. The table includes just over 300,000 clones, roughly 87% detected once. The chain joins TRBV9 to TRBJ2-2; TRBD1 aligns across 7 bases. The sequence came from a man aged 18 to 30 with active or convalescent COVID-19. The sample was peripheral blood. DNA of the CDR3: TGTGCCAGCAGCCCAGTACAGGGGTCGGGCACCGGGGAGCTGTTTTTT. It encodes CASSPVQGSGTGELFF.